In its sample, the clone carrying this TCR beta chain was seen a few times. The record originates from a study of blood T cells in healthy people across ages. A J-beta primer mix and a sample-barcoded 5' primer were used in a second PCR of roughly 6 to 12 cycles. Researchers report that a template-switch adaptor with 12 random nucleotides tagged each cDNA molecule. In TCRdb, the 5' RACE reads were re-called with MiXCR into one record per CDR3 protein. This table has roughly 2 million distinct CDR3 sequences, 40% to 55% appearing once. Sequencing was carried out using blood. The receptor's source is a woman between 40 and 50 years old in good health.

DNA of the CDR3: TGCAGCGTTGCCACAGGGGGCAACAATCAGCCCCAGCATTTT. It is translated as CSVATGGNNQPQHF. The V and J genes are TRBV29-1 and TRBJ1-5; 9 nucleotides agree with TRBD1. The ends lost 4 bases at V and 3 bases at J; junction bases unmatched: 4. Germline lookup yields CDR1 SQVTM and CDR2 ANQGSEA. This CDR3 region has 14 residues.